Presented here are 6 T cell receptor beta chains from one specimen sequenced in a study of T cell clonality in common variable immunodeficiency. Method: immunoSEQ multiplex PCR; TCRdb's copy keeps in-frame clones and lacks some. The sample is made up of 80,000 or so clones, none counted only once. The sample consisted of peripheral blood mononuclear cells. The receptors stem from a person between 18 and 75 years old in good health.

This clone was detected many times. Incomplete CDR3 DNA: TGTGCCAGCAGCCAGACCGGGACAGGATCTTTCCTCCATTCACCC. It translates to CASSQTGTGSFLHSP. The whole CDR3 sequence is CASSQTGTGSFLHSPLHF. The chain carries TRBV3-1 (or the pseudogene TRBV3-2) and TRBJ1-6; 8 bases agree with TRBD1. The read ends 3 residues before the CDR3 terminus; that terminus is restored from the germline J gene. V trimming: 3 bases; J trimming: 8 bases; junction bases outside the gene matches: 15. Germline V gene sequence: CDR1 LGHDT, CDR2 YNNKEL (reference sequence). CDR3 length: 18 residues.

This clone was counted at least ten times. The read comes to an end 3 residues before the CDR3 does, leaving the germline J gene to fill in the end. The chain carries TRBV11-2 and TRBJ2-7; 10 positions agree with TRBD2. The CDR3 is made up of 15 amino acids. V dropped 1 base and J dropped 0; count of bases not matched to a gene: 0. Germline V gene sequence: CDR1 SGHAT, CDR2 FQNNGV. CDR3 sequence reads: CASSLGTSGSYEQYF. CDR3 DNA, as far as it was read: TGTGCCAGCAGCTTAGGGACTAGCGGCTCCTACGAG.

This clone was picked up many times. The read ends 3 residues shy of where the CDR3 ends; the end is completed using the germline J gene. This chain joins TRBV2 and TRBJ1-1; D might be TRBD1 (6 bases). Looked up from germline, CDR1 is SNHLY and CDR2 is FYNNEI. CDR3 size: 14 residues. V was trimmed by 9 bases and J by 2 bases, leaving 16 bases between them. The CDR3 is CASLLRTDNTEAFF. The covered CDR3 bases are TGTGCCAGTCTCTTAAGGACAGACAACACTGAA.

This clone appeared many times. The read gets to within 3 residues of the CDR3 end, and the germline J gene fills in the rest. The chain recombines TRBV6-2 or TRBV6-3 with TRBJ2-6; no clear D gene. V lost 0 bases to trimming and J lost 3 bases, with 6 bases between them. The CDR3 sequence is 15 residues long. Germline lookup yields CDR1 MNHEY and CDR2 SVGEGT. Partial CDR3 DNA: TGTGCCAGCAGTTACTCTTCGGGTGGGGCCAACGTC. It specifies CASSYSSGGANV. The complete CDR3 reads CASSYSSGGANVLTF.

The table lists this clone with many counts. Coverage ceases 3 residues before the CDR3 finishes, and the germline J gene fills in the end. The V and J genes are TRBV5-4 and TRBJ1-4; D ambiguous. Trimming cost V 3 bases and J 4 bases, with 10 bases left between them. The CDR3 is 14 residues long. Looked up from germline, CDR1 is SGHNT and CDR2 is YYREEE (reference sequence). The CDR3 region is CASSSREVNEKLFF. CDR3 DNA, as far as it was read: TGTGCCAGCAGCTCCCGAGAGGTTAATGAAAAA.

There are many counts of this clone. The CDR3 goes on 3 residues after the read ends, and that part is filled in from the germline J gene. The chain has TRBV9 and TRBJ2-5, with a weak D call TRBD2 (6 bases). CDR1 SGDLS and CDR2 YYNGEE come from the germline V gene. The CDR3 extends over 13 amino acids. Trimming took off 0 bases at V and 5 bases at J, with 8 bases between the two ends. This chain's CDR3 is CASSVEGLETQYF. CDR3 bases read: TGTGCCAGCAGCGTAGAGGGACTGGAGACC.